This T cell receptor (beta chain) stems from a study of T-cell reconstitution after alpha-beta-depleted transplantation in children (dated by TCRdb to about 2016). In terms of the full investigation: Using TCR repertoire profiling, the study followed T-cell immune reconstitution in a quantitative way in children after TCRalphabeta/CD19-depleted allogeneic hematopoietic cell transplantation. Results and caveats for the whole study, not just this receptor: The high TCRbeta diversity at day 60 in some patients was ascribed to recipient T cells and intrathymic progenitors that had survived conditioning. About two months after transplant, the apparently early recovery of alphabetaT-cell counts reportedly depended on just several hundred clones that had expanded rapidly and came from non-depleted graft cells. Hyperexpanded clone frequencies declined over subsequent months; after one year, T-cell counts and TCRbeta diversity were mostly attributed to newly produced T cells.

To prepare the library, PCR was applied. The instrument was an Illumina HiSeq 2500. TCR library preparation used molecular barcoding, with unique molecular identifiers applied to normalize quantification of the TCRbeta repertoire. TCRdb took the public reads, trimmed them with fastp at Q25, ran MiXCR for clone calling and kept in-frame beta chains. Every distinct CDR3 protein forms one entry, paired with its most common genes and DNA. Within this sample are about 980,000 distinct CDR3 sequences, with less than 30% of them counted one time only. In total, the top ten clones hold roughly 30% of the sample. V ends up 2 bases short and J 2 bases short, with an unmatched junction base count of 13. Sequences MNHEY (CDR1) and SMNVEV (CDR2) are obtained from the germline V gene (reference sequence). Measured from the cysteine to the phenylalanine, the CDR3 is 18 residues long. The DNA shown is the 54-base CDR3, in frame from base 1.

This clonotype was seen only a few times. Its cognate antigen has yet to be identified. No qualities accompany the bases; no much larger clone lies one base away. The treatment or condition label, as the study defines it: allogeneic hematopoietic cell transplantation with graft depleted of TCRalphabeta T cells and CD19 B cells. Transplant recipients were children who received TCRalphabeta/CD19-depleted allogeneic hematopoietic cell grafts. Sample: PBMCs, mostly from graft donor cells, taken 360 days after TCRalphabeta/CD19-depleted stem cell transplant. Recombination joined TRBV27 with TRBJ2-5; the central 8 bases match TRBD2. The receptor comes from a boy younger than two who had a stem cell transplant for SCID, so the T cells may come from the graft donor. The CDR3 region: CASSLGSGRASEQETQYF. The DNA sequence follows: TGTGCCAGCAGTTTAGGGTCCGGGAGGGCTTCCGAACAAGAGACCCAGTACTTC.